The 27 T cell receptor beta chains presented below share a single source sample, sequenced in a study of monozygotic twins with inflammatory bowel disease. TCRdb re-called the 5' RACE reads and gives one entry per CDR3 protein, without DNA. The sample features some 200,000 distinct CDR3 sequences, with roughly 7.7% in its top ten. Sequences were obtained from blood. These receptors came from a human donor with ulcerative colitis or Crohn's disease, or a healthy co-twin of an affected twin (not recorded which).

This chain uses TRBV5-1 with TRBJ2-7; TCRdb's D gene call, TRBD1, goes unchecked for lack of DNA. The CDR3 is 12 residues long. Germline lookup yields CDR1 SGHRS and CDR2 YFSETQ. The CDR3 loop reads CASRGQNYEQYF.

V is TRBV7-9 and J is TRBJ2-3. CDR3 length: 12 amino acids. Germline-derived CDR1 and CDR2 are SEHNR and FQNEAQ (reference sequence). CDR3 protein: CASSPLADTQYF.

The rearrangement uses TRBV20-1 and TRBJ2-7; TCRdb indicates TRBD2, and absent DNA this call remains unverified. Germline V lookup: CDR1 DFQATT, CDR2 SNEGSKA (reference sequence). This CDR3 region has 18 residues. CDR3 in amino acids: CSAREAPSGGIRAYEQYF.

The V and J genes are TRBV20-1 and TRBJ2-5; the D call from TCRdb, TRBD2, cannot be confirmed without DNA. The germline V gene has CDR1 DFQATT and CDR2 SNEGSKA (reference sequence). The CDR3 contains 15 residues. The CDR3 loop is CSARALRGGRETQYF.

The chain has TRBV27 and TRBJ2-5; lacking DNA, the TRBD2 call made by TCRdb goes unchecked. The CDR3 spans 14 residues. In germline, CDR1 is MNHEY, CDR2 SMNVEV (reference sequence). CDR3 region: CASSLLTSGETQYF.

This sequence joins TRBV6-1 and TRBJ2-3; TCRdb's D gene call, TRBD2, goes unchecked for lack of DNA. The CDR3 has 15 residues. Per germline, CDR1 MNHNS and CDR2 SASEGT. CDR3 in amino acids: CASRGGGAGTDTQYF.

This chain joins TRBV4-1 and TRBJ2-1. Germline CDR1 is MGHRA and CDR2 is YSYEKL. The CDR3 extends over 12 amino acids. CDR3 protein: CASSQDTGEQFF.

The chain carries TRBV12-3 or TRBV12-4 and TRBJ2-5. The CDR3 totals 11 residues. The CDR3 here is CASSSGPTQYF.

The chain joins TRBV5-1 to TRBJ2-7; TCRdb indicates TRBD1, and absent DNA this call remains unverified. The germline gives CDR1 SGHRS, CDR2 YFSETQ. The CDR3 length is 15 residues. The CDR3 region is CASSLNWDRFGEQYF. The full variable domain, its missing parts supplied by reference TRBV5-1 and TRBJ2-7, is KAGVTQTPRYLIKTRGQQVTLSCSPISGHRSVSWYQQTPGQGLQFLFEYFSETQRNKGNFPGRFSGRQFSNSRSEMNVSTLELGDSALYLCASSLNWDRFGEQYFGPGTRLTVT.

The V call is TRBV7-8, the J call TRBJ2-7; the TRBD1 assignment by TCRdb is unverifiable without DNA. The length of the CDR3 is 17 residues. Germline V gene sequence: CDR1 SGHVS, CDR2 FQNEAQ. The CDR3 spells CASSSEGVGLSSYEQYF.

V is TRBV2 and J is TRBJ2-2; the D gene TCRdb calls, TRBD2, cannot be checked with no DNA. CDR3 length: 15 residues. Germline V CDR1 and CDR2: SNHLY, FYNNEI. The CDR3 sequence: CASRGTASVNGELFF.

CDR3 residues: CASSSLSYNEQFF. The chain couples TRBV7-2 to TRBJ2-1. CDR3 length: 13 residues. Germline V gene lookup returns CDR1 SGHTA and CDR2 FQGNSA. The full variable domain, with the rest looked up from reference TRBV7-2 and TRBJ2-1, is GAGVSQSPSNKVTEKGKDVELRCDPISGHTALYWYRQSLGQGLEFLIYFQGNSAPDKSGLPSDRFSAERTGGSVSTLTIQRTQQEDSAVYLCASSSLSYNEQFFGPGTRLTVL.

The CDR3 sequence is CASSFGTSGNTGELFF. The chain links TRBV7-2 to TRBJ2-2; TCRdb proposes TRBD2, but this gene call is untestable without DNA. CDR1 SGHTA and CDR2 FQGNSA come from the germline V gene. The CDR3 length is 16 residues.

The chain has TRBV20-1 and TRBJ2-6; TCRdb's assignment of TRBD1 cannot be checked, as there is no DNA. The germline V gene has CDR1 DFQATT and CDR2 SNEGSKA (reference sequence). The CDR3 is 16 amino acids. CDR3 region: CSARVRAVSGANVLTF.

This chain links TRBV6-1 with TRBJ2-7. The CDR3 sequence is 14 residues long. From germline, CDR1 is MNHNS and CDR2 SASEGT. This CDR3 is CASSEGGFSYEQYF.

This chain links TRBV5-1 with TRBJ2-5. This CDR3 is 16 amino acids long. Germline V CDR1 and CDR2: SGHRS, YFSETQ. The CDR3 here is CASSLGLARLQETQYF.

The rearrangement joins TRBV29-1 to TRBJ2-5. CDR3 length equals 13 residues. Per germline, CDR1 SQVTM and CDR2 ANQGSEA. The CDR3 loop is CSVVGWDQETQYF.

The chain carries TRBV6-5 and TRBJ2-7. The CDR3 contains 11 residues. Germline loops: CDR1 MNHEY, CDR2 SVGAGI. CDR3: CASRNSREQYF.

This chain uses TRBV28 with TRBJ2-1; absent DNA, TCRdb's TRBD2 call cannot be checked. Germline V gene data show CDR1 as MDHEN and CDR2 as SYDVKM. The CDR3 runs to 16 residues. The CDR3 sequence: CASSYRAGGPRNEQFF.

The chain combines TRBV18 with TRBJ2-7. The CDR3 is 14 residues long. The germline V gene encodes CDR1 KGHSH and CDR2 LQKENI. This CDR3 reads CASSTTVPSYVQYF.

This sequence joins TRBV10-3 and TRBJ1-3; the D gene TCRdb calls, TRBD1, cannot be checked with no DNA. CDR1 and CDR2 from the germline V gene are ENHRY and SYGVKD. CDR3 length: 16 amino acids. The CDR3 protein is CAISGEQGAPGNTIYF.

This chain connects TRBV5-1 to TRBJ2-7; the TCRdb call, TRBD1, lacks DNA for checking. The CDR3 spans 15 residues. The germline CDR1 and CDR2 sequences are SGHRS and YFSETQ. The CDR3 loop reads CASSPPAGSAYEQYF. Combining the CDR3 with reference TRBV5-1 and TRBJ2-7 gives the whole variable domain KAGVTQTPRYLIKTRGQQVTLSCSPISGHRSVSWYQQTPGQGLQFLFEYFSETQRNKGNFPGRFSGRQFSNSRSEMNVSTLELGDSALYLCASSPPAGSAYEQYFGPGTRLTVT.

V and J are TRBV28 and TRBJ2-7; TCRdb gives TRBD1 as the D gene, but with no DNA this cannot be confirmed. Germline V gene sequence: CDR1 MDHEN, CDR2 SYDVKM. There are 16 residues in the CDR3. CDR3 sequence: CASSFSAGTGIYEQYF.

This rearrangement joins TRBV6-2 or TRBV6-3 to TRBJ2-3; TCRdb gives TRBD2 as the D gene, but with no DNA this cannot be confirmed. The CDR3 has 15 residues. CDR1 and CDR2 from the germline V gene are MNHEY and SVGEGT. The CDR3 loop is CASSYLAGDPDTQYF.

The chain recombines TRBV13 with TRBJ1-3. Germline CDR1 reads PRHDT; CDR2 reads FYEKMQ (reference sequence). CDR3 length: 14 residues. This chain's CDR3 is CASSSGYVGNTIYF.

The rearrangement links TRBV6-1 to TRBJ2-3. CDR3 length: 14 amino acids. Germline V gene lookup returns CDR1 MNHNS and CDR2 SASEGT. CDR3 protein: CASKVSETTDTQYF.

The chain employs TRBV30 and TRBJ2-1; without DNA, the TCRdb call of TRBD1 cannot be checked. The CDR3 has 15 residues. Per germline, CDR1 GTSNPN and CDR2 SVGIG (reference sequence). The CDR3 spells CAWSVQQGGRNEQFF.